This entry concerns a single T cell receptor beta chain. Its matching antigen is unknown. The data derive from a study of cytomegalovirus exposure and HLA in healthy donors. Study-level findings and limits: Among the most significant clusters, several appeared linked to common viral pathogens in a later analysis. Trimming of TCR beta V- and J-genes showed a link, identified in a later analysis, to a missense DCLRE1C variant. In an earlier analysis, most TCR beta V segments were productive about 90% or about 30% of the time.

CDR3 length equals 13 residues. Deletions cut 5 bases from V and 3 bases from J, with 11 bases between. Germline V gene data show CDR1 as MNHEY and CDR2 as SVGAGI. Primers: 60 Vbeta forward and 13 Jbeta reverse. Measured with immunoSEQ multiplex PCR; TCRdb has only the in-frame clones, and not every one. The table for this sample gives fewer than 35,000 clones. Sequenced input: PBMCs. This chain joins TRBV6-5 and TRBJ2-7; TRBD1 is a possible D gene (5 bases). This TCR was sampled from a female donor in good health and CMV-seronegative. The CDR3 DNA follows: TGTGCCAGCAGTCACGGAAGGGGCTACGAGCAGTACTTC. Amino acids: CASSHGRGYEQYF.